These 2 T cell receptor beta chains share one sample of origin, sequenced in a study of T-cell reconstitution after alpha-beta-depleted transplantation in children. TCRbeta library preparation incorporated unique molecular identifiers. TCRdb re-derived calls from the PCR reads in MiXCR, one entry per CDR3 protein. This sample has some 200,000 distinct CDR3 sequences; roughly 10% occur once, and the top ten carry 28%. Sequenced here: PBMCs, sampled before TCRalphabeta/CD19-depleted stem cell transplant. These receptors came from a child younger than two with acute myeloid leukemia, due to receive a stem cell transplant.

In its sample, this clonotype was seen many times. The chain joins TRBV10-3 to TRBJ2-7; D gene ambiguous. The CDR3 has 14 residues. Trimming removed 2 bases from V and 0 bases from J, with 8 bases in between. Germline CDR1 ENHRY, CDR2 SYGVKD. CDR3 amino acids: CAISERHRSYEQYF. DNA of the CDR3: TGTGCCATCAGTGAGAGACACCGCTCCTACGAGCAGTACTTC.

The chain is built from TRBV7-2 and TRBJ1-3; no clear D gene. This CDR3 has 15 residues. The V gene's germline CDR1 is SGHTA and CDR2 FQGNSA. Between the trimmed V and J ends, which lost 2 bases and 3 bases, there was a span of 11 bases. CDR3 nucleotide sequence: TGTGCCAGCAGCTTATCCCCTGGGGATGGAAACACCATATATTTT. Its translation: CASSLSPGDGNTIYF.